This entry describes one TCR beta chain. Its target is not known. Scientists made TCR beta libraries using quantitative 5'-RACE with molecular barcodes. TCRdb independently ran MiXCR on the 5' RACE reads; one entry per CDR3 protein. The top ten hold roughly a third of the sample, which has some 140,000 distinct CDR3 sequences, about a sixth seen once. The data were obtained in a study of CD8 T cells in ankylosing spondylitis. This CDR3 is built from 17 residues. Trimming pared 3 bases from V and 0 bases from J, leaving 12 bases between. From germline, CDR1 is MGHRA and CDR2 YSYEKL. Study outcomes and limitations: Typical of ankylosing spondylitis blood, it appeared, was a TCR beta motif of 7 or 8 highly homologous variants. Reports of some motif variants in reactive arthritis synovial fluid and blood predate this one.

This chain joins TRBV4-1 and TRBJ1-6; D unclear. The receptor was isolated from a male donor with ankylosing spondylitis. Source material: blood, either unsorted or a sorted T cell fraction (not recorded which). CDR3 sequence (DNA): TGCGCCAGCAGCCATCGTTCGGAGAGCTCCTATAATTCACCCCTCCACTTT. Its protein is CASSHRSESSYNSPLHF.